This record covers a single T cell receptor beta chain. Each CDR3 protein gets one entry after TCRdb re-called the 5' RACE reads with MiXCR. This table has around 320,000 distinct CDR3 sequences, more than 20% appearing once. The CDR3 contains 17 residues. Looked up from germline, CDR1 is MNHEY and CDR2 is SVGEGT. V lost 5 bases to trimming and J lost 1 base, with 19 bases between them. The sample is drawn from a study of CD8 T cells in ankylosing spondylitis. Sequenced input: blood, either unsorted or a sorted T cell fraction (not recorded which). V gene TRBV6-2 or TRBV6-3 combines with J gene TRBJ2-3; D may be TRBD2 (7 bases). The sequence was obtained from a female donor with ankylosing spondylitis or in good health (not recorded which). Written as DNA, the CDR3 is TGTGCCAGCAGTATTCTCCTCGGCGGGGGCCGCACAGATACGCAGTATTTT. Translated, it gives CASSILLGGGRTDTQYF.